The next 14 T cell receptor beta chains were all read from a single sample in a study of blood T cell repertoires in COVID-19. The method was immunoSEQ multiplex PCR; TCRdb's version includes in-frame clones alone and lacks a portion of them. The sample comprises tens of thousands of clones, around 80% of which are singletons, and 0.95% to 1.5% rests with the top ten. The sequenced sample consisted of peripheral blood. These TCRs come from a woman aged 80 or over with acute or convalescent COVID-19.

In DNA, the CDR3 is TGTGCCAGCAGCCGCGCCGGGTCAGGAGGGGCAAGGAACGAGCAGTACTTC. It encodes CASSRAGSGGARNEQYF. V gene TRBV5-4 combines with J gene TRBJ2-7; D is possibly TRBD2 (6 bases). Per the germline V gene, CDR1 is SGHNT and CDR2 is YYREEE (reference sequence). V was trimmed by 4 bases and J by 5 bases, leaving 25 bases between them. The CDR3 sequence is 17 residues long.

The CDR3: CASSPGQGFSTQYF. CDR3 coding DNA: TGTGCCAGCAGCCCGGGACAGGGCTTTTCGACCCAGTACTTC. The V and J genes are TRBV3-1 (or the pseudogene TRBV3-2) and TRBJ2-5; 9 positions agree with TRBD1. This CDR3 comprises 14 residues. The germline V gene has CDR1 LGHDT and CDR2 YNNKEL (reference sequence). The J segment lost 7 bases and the V segment lost 4 bases, leaving 7 bases of the junction unmatched.

This clone showed up just a few times. The V and J genes are TRBV14 and TRBJ2-1, with TRBD2 matching 13 bases. CDR3 length: 15 residues. The germline V gene encodes CDR1 SGHDN and CDR2 FVKESK. Trimming removed 4 bases from V and 9 bases from J; junction bases left unmatched: 6. The CDR3: CASSRGLAGIGEQFF. For the CDR3, the DNA is TGTGCCAGCAGCCGGGGACTAGCGGGGATAGGTGAGCAGTTCTTC.

This clone was seen once. In DNA, the CDR3 is TGTGCCAGCAGCCCCCGCGGAGGGGGCTCTTCACCCCTCCACTTT. Translated: CASSPRGGGSSPLHF. The chain couples TRBV3-1 (or the pseudogene TRBV3-2) to TRBJ1-6; 7 nucleotides agree with TRBD1. Unmatched junction bases numbered 9, after V lost 4 bases and J lost 9 bases. This CDR3 has 15 amino acids. CDR1 and CDR2 (germline): LGHDT, YNNKEL (reference sequence).

The CDR3 bases are TGTGCCAGCAGCCGGACTAGCGGGGGGTATAACACCGGGGAGCTGTTTTTT. Translated, it gives CASSRTSGGYNTGELFF. The chain employs TRBV7-6 and TRBJ2-2, with 14 bases matching TRBD2. The CDR3 contains 17 residues. With V trimmed by 5 bases and J by 2 bases, 4 bases remained unmatched. CDR1 and CDR2 from the germline V gene are SGHVS and FNYEAQ. The complete variable domain, with remaining parts taken from reference TRBV7-6 and TRBJ2-2, reads GAGVSQSPRYKVTKRGQDVALRCDPISGHVSLYWYRQALGQGPEFLTYFNYEAQQDKSGLPNDRFSAERPEGSISTLTIQRTEQRDSAMYRCASSRTSGGYNTGELFFGEGSRLTVL.

This clone was observed a few times. The chain uses TRBV19 and TRBJ1-1; 9 bases map to TRBD1. The junction had 9 bases not matched to a gene; V was cut back by 3 bases and J by 1 base. Germline-derived CDR1 and CDR2 are LNHDA and SQIVND (reference sequence). The CDR3 runs to 17 residues. CDR3 sequence: CASSMGRTGAGNTEAFF. Written as DNA, the CDR3 is TGTGCCAGTAGTATGGGCCGGACAGGGGCGGGGAACACTGAAGCTTTCTTT.

This clone was seen a single time. CDR3 in amino acids: CASSLYRPRGGELFF. CDR3 in DNA: TGTGCCAGCAGCTTATACCGACCGAGAGGCGGGGAGCTGTTTTTT. V and J are TRBV7-2 and TRBJ2-2, with D uncertain. Trimming stripped 2 bases from V and 7 bases from J, with 14 bases between. CDR3 length equals 15 residues. Germline V gives CDR1 SGHTA, CDR2 FQGNSA.

This clone has a count of ten or more. The rearrangement joins TRBV5-8 to TRBJ1-5; weak D call: TRBD1 (5 bases). Germline CDR1 and CDR2: SGHTS and YDEGEE. The CDR3 spans 14 residues. Trimming left V 1 base short and J 9 bases short, with 14 bases between. CDR3 nucleotides: TGTGCCAGCAGCTTGCAGGGAGGGAGTATGCCCCAGCATTTT. Translation gives CASSLQGGSMPQHF.

V gene TRBV28 combines with J gene TRBJ1-1; 8 positions agree with TRBD1. Per germline, CDR1 MDHEN and CDR2 SYDVKM. Trimming removed 6 bases from V and 2 bases from J; junction bases left unmatched: 5. CDR3 length: 14 amino acids. CDR3 protein: CASRGGTGNTEAFF. The CDR3 bases are TGTGCCAGCAGGGGGGGGACAGGCAACACTGAAGCTTTCTTT.

V is TRBV5-1 and J is TRBJ2-5, with 7 bases identical to TRBD1. V shed 3 bases and J 5 bases; nucleotides not matched to a gene: 7. Germline assignment: CDR1 SGHRS and CDR2 YFSETQ. The CDR3 covers 14 residues. The DNA of the CDR3 is TGCGCCAGCAGCTCGGCAGGGGGATTGGAGACCCAGTACTTC. Protein product: CASSSAGGLETQYF.

V gene TRBV5-1 combines with J gene TRBJ2-5, with D maybe TRBD2 (6 bases). This CDR3 spans 15 amino acids. Germline assignment: CDR1 SGHRS and CDR2 YFSETQ. V was pared by 0 bases and J by 3 bases, with 12 bases between. This chain's CDR3 is CASSLDVAEKETQYF. The CDR3 region has the DNA TGCGCCAGCAGCTTGGACGTAGCGGAGAAAGAGACCCAGTACTTC.

The genes are TRBV5-1 and TRBJ2-3; maybe TRBD1 (5 bases). The CDR3 is 13 amino acids. Germline V gene data show CDR1 as SGHRS and CDR2 as YFSETQ. V lost 3 bases and J 5 bases, leaving 10 bases between the germline ends. CDR3: CASSWTQGDTQYF. CDR3 nucleotide sequence: TGCGCCAGCAGCTGGACCCAGGGAGATACGCAGTATTTT.

The rearrangement uses TRBV7-2 and TRBJ2-5; TRBD1 aligns across 7 bases. The CDR3 length is 15 residues. Losses at the gene ends were 4 bases for V and 1 base for J; bases not matched to a gene: 6. The V gene's germline CDR1 is SGHTA and CDR2 FQGNSA. CDR3 residues: CASSYRQGSQETQYF. The CDR3 nucleotides are TGTGCCAGCAGCTATCGACAGGGCTCCCAAGAGACCCAGTACTTC.

The chain employs TRBV10-2 and TRBJ2-1; a possible D gene is TRBD1 (5 bases). CDR1 and CDR2 from the germline V gene are WSHSY and SAAADI. The CDR3 runs 11 residues. Trimming cost V 6 bases and J 7 bases, with 7 bases left between them. The CDR3 reads CASSQGNEQFF. CDR3 bases: TGCGCCAGCAGCCAGGGTAATGAGCAGTTCTTC.